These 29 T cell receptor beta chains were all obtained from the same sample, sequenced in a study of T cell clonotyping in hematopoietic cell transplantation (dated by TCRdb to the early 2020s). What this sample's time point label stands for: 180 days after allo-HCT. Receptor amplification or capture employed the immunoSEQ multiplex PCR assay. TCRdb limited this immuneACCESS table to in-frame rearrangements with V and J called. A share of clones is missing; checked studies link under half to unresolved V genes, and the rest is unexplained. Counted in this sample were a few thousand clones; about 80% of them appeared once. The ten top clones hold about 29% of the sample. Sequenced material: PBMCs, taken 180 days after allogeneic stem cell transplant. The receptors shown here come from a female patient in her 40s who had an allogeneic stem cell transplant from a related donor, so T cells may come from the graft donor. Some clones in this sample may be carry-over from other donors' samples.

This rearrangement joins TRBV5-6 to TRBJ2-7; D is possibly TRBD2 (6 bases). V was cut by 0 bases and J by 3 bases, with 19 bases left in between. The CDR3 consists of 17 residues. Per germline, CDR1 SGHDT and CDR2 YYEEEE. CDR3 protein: CASSLVGRLVNGYEQYF. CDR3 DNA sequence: TGTGCCAGCAGCTTGGTGGGGAGACTAGTAAATGGCTACGAGCAGTACTTC.

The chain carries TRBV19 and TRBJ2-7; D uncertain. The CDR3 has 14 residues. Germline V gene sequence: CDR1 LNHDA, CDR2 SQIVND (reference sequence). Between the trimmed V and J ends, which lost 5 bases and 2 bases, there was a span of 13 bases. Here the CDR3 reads CASSAVEVPYEQYF. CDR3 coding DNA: TGTGCCAGTAGTGCCGTGGAAGTACCCTACGAGCAGTACTTC.

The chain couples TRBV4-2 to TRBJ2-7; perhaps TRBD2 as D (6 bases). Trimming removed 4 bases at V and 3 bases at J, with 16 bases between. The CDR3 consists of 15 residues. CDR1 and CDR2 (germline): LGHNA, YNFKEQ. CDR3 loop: CASSPQTGTFYEQYF. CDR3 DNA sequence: TGTGCCAGCAGCCCCCAGACCGGGACTTTCTACGAGCAGTACTTC.

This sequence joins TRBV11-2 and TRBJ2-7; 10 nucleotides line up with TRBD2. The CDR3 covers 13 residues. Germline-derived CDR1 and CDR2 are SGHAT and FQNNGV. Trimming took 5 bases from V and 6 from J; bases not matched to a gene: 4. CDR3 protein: CASSLAGAGEQYF. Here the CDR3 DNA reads TGTGCCAGCAGCCTAGCGGGAGCGGGCGAGCAGTACTTC. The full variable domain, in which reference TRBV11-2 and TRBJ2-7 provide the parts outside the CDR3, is EAGVAQSPRYKIIEKRQSVAFWCNPISGHATLYWYQQILGQGPKLLIQFQNNGVVDDSQLPKDRFSAERLKGVDSTLKIQPAKLEDSAVYLCASSLAGAGEQYFGPGTRLTVT.

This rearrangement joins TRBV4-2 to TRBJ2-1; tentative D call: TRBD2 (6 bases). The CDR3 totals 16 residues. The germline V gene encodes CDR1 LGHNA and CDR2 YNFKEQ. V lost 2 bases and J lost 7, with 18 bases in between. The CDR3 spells CASSQRMGRDWNEQFF. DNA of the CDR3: TGTGCCAGCAGCCAAAGAATGGGGCGGGATTGGAATGAGCAGTTCTTC.

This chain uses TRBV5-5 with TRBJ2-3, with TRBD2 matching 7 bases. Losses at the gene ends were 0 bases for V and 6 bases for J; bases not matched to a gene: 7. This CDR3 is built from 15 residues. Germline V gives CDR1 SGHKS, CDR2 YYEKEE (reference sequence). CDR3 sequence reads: CASSLGSGLSDTQYF. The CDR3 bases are TGTGCCAGCAGCTTGGGTAGCGGGCTAAGCGATACGCAGTATTTT.

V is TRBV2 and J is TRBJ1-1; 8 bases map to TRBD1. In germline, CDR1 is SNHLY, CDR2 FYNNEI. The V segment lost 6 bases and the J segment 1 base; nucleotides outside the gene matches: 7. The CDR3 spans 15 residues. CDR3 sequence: CASRGDRRSNTEAFF. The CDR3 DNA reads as TGTGCCAGCAGGGGGGACAGGAGGTCGAACACTGAAGCTTTCTTT.

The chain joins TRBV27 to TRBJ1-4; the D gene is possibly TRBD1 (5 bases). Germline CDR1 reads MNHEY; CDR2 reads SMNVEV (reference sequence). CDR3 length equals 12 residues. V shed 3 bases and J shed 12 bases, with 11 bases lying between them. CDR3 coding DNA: TGTGCCAGCAGTTTTGGTGGGGGGGAACTGTTTTTT. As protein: CASSFGGGELFF.

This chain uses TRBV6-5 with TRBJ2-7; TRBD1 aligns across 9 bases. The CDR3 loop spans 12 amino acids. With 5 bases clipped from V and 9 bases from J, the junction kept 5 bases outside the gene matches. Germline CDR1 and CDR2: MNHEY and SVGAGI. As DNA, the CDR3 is TGTGCCAGCAGTCCACAGGGGGCCGGGCAGTACTTC. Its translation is CASSPQGAGQYF.

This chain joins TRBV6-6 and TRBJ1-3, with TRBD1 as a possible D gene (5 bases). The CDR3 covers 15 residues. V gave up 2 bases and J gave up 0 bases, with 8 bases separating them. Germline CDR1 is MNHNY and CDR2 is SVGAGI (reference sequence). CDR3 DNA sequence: TGTGCCAGCAGTTACGAGGGGATCTCTGGAAACACCATATATTTT. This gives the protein CASSYEGISGNTIYF.

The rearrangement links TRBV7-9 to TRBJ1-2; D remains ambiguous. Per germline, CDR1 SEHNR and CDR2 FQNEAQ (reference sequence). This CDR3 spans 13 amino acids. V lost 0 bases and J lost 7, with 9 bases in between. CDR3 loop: CASSLALTFGYTF. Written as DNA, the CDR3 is TGTGCCAGCAGCTTAGCGCTGACGTTTGGCTACACCTTC.

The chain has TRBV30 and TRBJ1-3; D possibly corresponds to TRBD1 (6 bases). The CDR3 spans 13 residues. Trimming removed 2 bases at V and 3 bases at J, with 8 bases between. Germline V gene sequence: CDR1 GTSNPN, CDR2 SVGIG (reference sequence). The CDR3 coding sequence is TGTGCCTGGAGTTTGACAGGTGGAAACACCATATATTTT. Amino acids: CAWSLTGGNTIYF.

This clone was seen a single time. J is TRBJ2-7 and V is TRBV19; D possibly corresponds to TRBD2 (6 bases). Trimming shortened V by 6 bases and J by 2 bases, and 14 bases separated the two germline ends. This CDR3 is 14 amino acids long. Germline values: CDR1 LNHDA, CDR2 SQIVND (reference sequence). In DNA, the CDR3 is TGTGCCAGTAGCACCGGGACTCCACCCTACGAGCAGTACTTC. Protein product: CASSTGTPPYEQYF. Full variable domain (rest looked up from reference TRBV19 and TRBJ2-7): DGGITQSPKYLFRKEGQNVTLSCEQNLNHDAMYWYRQDPGQGLRLIYYSQIVNDFQKGDIAEGYSVSREKKESFPLTVTSAQKNPTAFYLCASSTGTPPYEQYFGPGTRLTVT.

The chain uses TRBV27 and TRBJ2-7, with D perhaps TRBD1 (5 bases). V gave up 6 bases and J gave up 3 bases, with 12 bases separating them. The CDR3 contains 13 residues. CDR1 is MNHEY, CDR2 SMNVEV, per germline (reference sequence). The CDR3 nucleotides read TGTGCCAGCAGCGTGGACACTAACTACGAGCAGTACTTC. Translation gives CASSVDTNYEQYF.

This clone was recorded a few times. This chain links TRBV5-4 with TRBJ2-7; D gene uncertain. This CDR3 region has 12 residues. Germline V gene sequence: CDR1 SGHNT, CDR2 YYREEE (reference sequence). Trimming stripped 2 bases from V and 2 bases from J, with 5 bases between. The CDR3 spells CASSLIPYEQYF. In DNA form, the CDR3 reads TGTGCCAGCAGCTTAATCCCCTACGAGCAGTACTTC.

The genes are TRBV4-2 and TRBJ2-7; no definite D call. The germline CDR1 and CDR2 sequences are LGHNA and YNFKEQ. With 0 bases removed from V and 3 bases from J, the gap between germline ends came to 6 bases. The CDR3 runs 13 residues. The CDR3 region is CASSQDADYEQYF. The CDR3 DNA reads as TGTGCCAGCAGCCAAGATGCAGACTACGAGCAGTACTTC.

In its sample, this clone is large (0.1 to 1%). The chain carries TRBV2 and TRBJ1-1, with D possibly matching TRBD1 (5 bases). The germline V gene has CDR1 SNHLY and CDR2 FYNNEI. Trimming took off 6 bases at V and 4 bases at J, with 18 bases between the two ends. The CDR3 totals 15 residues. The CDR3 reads CASRGGTLAGTEAFF. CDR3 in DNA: TGTGCCAGCAGGGGGGGTACTCTAGCGGGCACTGAAGCTTTCTTT.

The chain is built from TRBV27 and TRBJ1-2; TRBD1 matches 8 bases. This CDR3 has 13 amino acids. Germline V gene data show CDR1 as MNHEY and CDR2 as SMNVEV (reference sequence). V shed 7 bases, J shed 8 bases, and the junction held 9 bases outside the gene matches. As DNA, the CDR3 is TGTGCCAGCACCTCGGACAGGGTGTCCGGCTACACCTTC. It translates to CASTSDRVSGYTF.

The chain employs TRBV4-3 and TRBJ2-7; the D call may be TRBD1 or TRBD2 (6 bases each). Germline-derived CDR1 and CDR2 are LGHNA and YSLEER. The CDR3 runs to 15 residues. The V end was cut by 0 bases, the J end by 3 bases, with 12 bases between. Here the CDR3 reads CASSQDRGTLYEQYF. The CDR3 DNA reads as TGCGCCAGCAGCCAAGATCGGGGGACACTCTACGAGCAGTACTTC.

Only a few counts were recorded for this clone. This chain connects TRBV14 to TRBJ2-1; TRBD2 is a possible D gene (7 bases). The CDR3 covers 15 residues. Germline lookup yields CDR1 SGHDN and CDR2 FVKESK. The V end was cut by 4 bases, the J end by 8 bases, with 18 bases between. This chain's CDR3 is CASSRRAGHWDEQFF. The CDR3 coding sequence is TGTGCCAGCAGCCGACGAGCGGGACACTGGGATGAGCAGTTCTTC.

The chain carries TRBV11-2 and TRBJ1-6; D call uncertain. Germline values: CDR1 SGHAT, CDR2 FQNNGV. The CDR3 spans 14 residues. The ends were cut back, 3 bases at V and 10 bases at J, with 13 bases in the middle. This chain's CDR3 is CASSFAGRNSPLHF. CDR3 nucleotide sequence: TGTGCCAGCAGCTTCGCTGGGAGAAACTCACCCCTCCACTTT.

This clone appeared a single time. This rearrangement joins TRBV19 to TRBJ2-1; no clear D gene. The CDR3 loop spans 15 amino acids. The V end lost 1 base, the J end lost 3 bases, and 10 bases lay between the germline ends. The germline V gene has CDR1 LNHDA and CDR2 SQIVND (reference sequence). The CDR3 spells CASSIAGGGYNEQFF. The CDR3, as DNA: TGTGCCAGTAGTATAGCGGGCGGCGGCTACAATGAGCAGTTCTTC.

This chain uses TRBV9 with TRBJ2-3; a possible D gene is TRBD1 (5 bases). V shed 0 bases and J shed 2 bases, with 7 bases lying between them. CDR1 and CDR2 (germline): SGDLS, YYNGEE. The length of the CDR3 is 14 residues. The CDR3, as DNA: TGTGCCAGCAGCGTAGCAGGGTACACAGATACGCAGTATTTT. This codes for CASSVAGYTDTQYF.

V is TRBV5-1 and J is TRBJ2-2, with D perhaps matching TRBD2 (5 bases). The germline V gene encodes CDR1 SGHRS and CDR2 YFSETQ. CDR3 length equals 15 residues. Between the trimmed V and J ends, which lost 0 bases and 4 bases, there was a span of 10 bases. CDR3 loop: CASSLDGIGTGELFF. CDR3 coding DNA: TGCGCCAGCAGCTTGGACGGGATCGGCACCGGGGAGCTGTTTTTT.

The CDR3 DNA sequence: TGTGCCAGCGAAAAGGCGGACAGCCGCGAGCAGTACTTC. Residues: CASEKADSREQYF. This chain joins TRBV27 and TRBJ2-7; possible D gene TRBD1, 6 bases. V was trimmed by 8 bases and J by 6 bases, leaving 17 bases between them. The CDR3 runs 13 residues. Germline V gene lookup returns CDR1 MNHEY and CDR2 SMNVEV (reference sequence).

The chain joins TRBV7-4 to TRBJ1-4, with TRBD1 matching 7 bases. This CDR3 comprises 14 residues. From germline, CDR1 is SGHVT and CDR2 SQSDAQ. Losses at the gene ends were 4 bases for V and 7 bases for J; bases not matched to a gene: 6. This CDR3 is CASSSRGAAEKLFF. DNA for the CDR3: TGTGCCAGCAGCTCCAGGGGGGCCGCTGAAAAACTGTTTTTT.

The CDR3 region has the DNA TGTGCCAGCAGCTCGGCCGGGACTAGCGGGGGGGATGAGCAGTTCTTC. Its protein product is CASSSAGTSGGDEQFF. The chain uses TRBV13 and TRBJ2-1, with 16 bases identical to TRBD2. There are 16 residues in the CDR3. Germline lookup yields CDR1 PRHDT and CDR2 FYEKMQ (reference sequence). Trimming took 4 bases from V and 8 from J; bases not matched to a gene: 5.

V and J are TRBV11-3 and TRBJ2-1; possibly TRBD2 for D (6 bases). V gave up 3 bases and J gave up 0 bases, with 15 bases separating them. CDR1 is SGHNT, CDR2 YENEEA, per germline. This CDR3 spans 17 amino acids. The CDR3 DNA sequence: TGTGCCAGCAGCTTTGGAGGGCGTCAGAGCTCCTACAATGAGCAGTTCTTC. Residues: CASSFGGRQSSYNEQFF.

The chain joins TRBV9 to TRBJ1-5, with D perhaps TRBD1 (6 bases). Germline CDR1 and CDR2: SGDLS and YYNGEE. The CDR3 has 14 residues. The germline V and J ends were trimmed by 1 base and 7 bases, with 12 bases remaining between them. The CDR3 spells CASSVRGAGQPQHF. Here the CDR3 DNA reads TGTGCCAGCAGCGTAAGGGGGGCAGGGCAGCCCCAGCATTTT. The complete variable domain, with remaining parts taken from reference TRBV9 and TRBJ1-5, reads DSGVTQTPKHLITATGQRVTLRCSPRSGDLSVYWYQQSLDQGLQFLIQYYNGEERAKGNILERFSAQQFPDLHSELNLSSLELGDSALYFCASSVRGAGQPQHFGDGTRLSIL.